Given below is one T cell receptor beta chain in context. Trimming left V 3 bases short and J 2 bases short, with 14 bases between. The V gene's germline CDR1 is GTSNPN and CDR2 SVGIG (reference sequence). The CDR3 has 14 residues. The data belong to a study of prognosis after radiotherapy for stage I lung cancer. Study-level information: Adenocarcinomas accounted for the tumors of approximately 11 patients, and squamous cell carcinomas for those of roughly seven. Radiotherapy took the form of SBRT (3 to 5 fractions) with a biologically effective dose of at least 100 Gy. A few patients receiving radiotherapy then developed distant metastases (median approximately 7 months), with around 16 showing no significant progression.

Genomic DNA was subjected to two-round multiplex PCR for amplification of TCR beta CDR3. For every TRBV and TRBJ gene, a specific primer was used in first-round PCR. One entry per CDR3 protein, called by TCRdb with MiXCR from the multiplex PCR reads. The sample contains roughly 13,000 distinct CDR3 sequences, 50% of which appear only once. This clonotype was obtained from a donor aged 50 or older with non-small cell lung cancer. Sequences were derived from PBMCs, sampled before or after stereotactic body radiation therapy (not recorded which). The chain couples TRBV30 to TRBJ2-7; D may be TRBD2 (5 bases). Written as DNA, the CDR3 is TGTGCCTGGAGCCCATATGCGGGTACCTACGAGCAGTACTTC. Its translation: CAWSPYAGTYEQYF.